The entry below gives a single T cell receptor beta chain sequence along with its context. This clone was counted once. Its antigen is still unknown. No qualities accompany the bases; no much larger clone lies one base away. The germline V gene (reference sequence) provides CDR1 SEHNR and CDR2 FQNEAQ. Between the V and J ends, shortened by 5 bases and 4 bases respectively, the junction contains 14 bases. The CDR3 starts with the cysteine, ends with the phenylalanine, and has 14 residues. Only CDR3 DNA remains: 42 bases, in frame from the first base. The source of the sample is a study of T cell responses to AZD1222 COVID-19 vaccine (dated by TCRdb to the early 2020s). About the full investigation: TCR sequencing covered over 230 trial participants: 200 to 210 given two doses of AZD1222 and about 26 given two doses of MenACWY control vaccine. Trial participants were enrolled by age into subgroups of 18-55, 56-69 and 70-plus years, and about 150, 27 and 61 TCR-sequenced participants, respectively, were included in these subgroups.

Here is what the overall study found, with its caveats: Because no day 14 peak-response samples were available, repertoires were characterized only after the peak T cell response. Participants were mostly white British and included more females than males, and it was suggested by the authors that clonal diversity may have been underestimated. Nearly half of unique spike-specific TCRs reportedly recognized epitopes outside regions mutated in the B.1.351 and B.1.1.7 variants. A significant rise in spike-specific TCR breadth and depth was observed after two AZD1222 doses relative to day 0 and relative to MenACWY recipients. In the small 56-69-year group, the increase in depth fell short of significance, most likely because of low power. CD4 TCRs associated with the vaccine covered the entire spike protein, and the dominant responses were in regions 160-218 and 743-854. Conclusions about previously exposed vaccinees were limited because only five to seven AZD1222 recipients were SARS-CoV-2 seropositive at baseline.

The sample's time point label is to be understood as: about 28 days (+/-7) after the second vaccine dose. AZD1222 recipients with second doses at about 4 weeks or about 12 weeks were pooled, because spike-specific TCR depth and breadth did not differ between schedules. The vaccinee samples were drawn from two UK trials, COV001 and COV002, one of which was a single-blind randomized controlled phase 2/3 trial testing AZD1222 (ChAdOx1 nCoV-19) in healthy adults. For TCRbeta chain sequencing, PBMC samples from trial participants were taken at day 0 and at day 28 after the second dose. The CDR3 regions of human TCRbeta chains were subjected to immunosequencing. Per the authors' processing: Repertoire TCRs were matched against a reference library of SARS-CoV-2-specific TCRs generated with the MIRA antigen-specificity platform. Breadth was defined as the fraction of unique TCRs that were SARS-CoV-2-associated, and depth was defined as the fraction of total T cells that were SARS-CoV-2-associated. Each spike-specific TCR was assigned to its reactive spike region and to a CD4 or CD8 class using the MIRA data. Log10-transformed breadth and depth values were compared by one-way ANOVA with Sidak's multiple comparisons tests. Held by TCRdb, this immuneACCESS table contains in-frame sequences only and omits some clones. Under half of the omission traces to an unresolved V gene where checked; the cause of the rest is unknown. Clonal size and the V and J genes are those of that table, whereas D and trimming came from the DNA. The sample includes about 93,000 clones, with 85% to 90% observed a single time. Together, the top ten hold more than 2% of the sample.

This receptor chain uses TRBV7-9 and TRBJ1-1; a weak D assignment points to TRBD1 (5 bases agree). The sample in question was peripheral blood, obtained 28 days after the second AZD1222 dose. The TCR was taken from an adult who received the AZD1222 COVID-19 vaccine. The DNA sequence is as follows: TGTGCCAGCAGCCCAGACAGACTTCTCACTGAAGCTTTCTTT. Its protein is CASSPDRLLTEAFF.